The rows below give T cell receptor beta chains drawn from one sample of a study of shared clonotypes between healthy human individuals. Profiling relied on immunoSEQ multiplex PCR, and the TCRdb table lists in-frame clones only, not all of them. The data show fewer than 600,000 clones, with around 79% seen just once and over 10% held by the top ten. Sample: PBMCs. The source of these receptors is a woman aged 40 to 50 in good health. Some clones in this sample may be carry-over from other donors' samples. Both conserved end residues are part of each CDR3. D genes are given only for firm matches. For some rows the clone size is stated as once, few or many, or as a class when expanded; others skip it.

cdr3_length,clone_size,v_call,j_call,d_call,cdr3_aa,cdr3_nt
13,.,TRBV9,TRBJ1-1,.,CASSVGRNTEAFF,TGTGCCAGCAGCGTTGGGAGGAACACTGAAGCTTTCTTT
15,.,TRBV2,TRBJ1-2,TRBD1,CASSDGTGENYGYTF,TGTGCCAGCAGTGACGGGACAGGGGAAAACTATGGCTACACCTTC
17,.,TRBV2,TRBJ2-3,TRBD1,CASSGVTGGKVSDTQYF,TGTGCCAGCAGTGGCGTAACAGGGGGAAAGGTGTCAGATACGCAGTATTTT
14,.,TRBV19,TRBJ2-7,.,CASSIRDGPYEQYF,TGTGCCAGTAGTATAAGGGACGGACCCTACGAGCAGTACTTC
15,.,TRBV11-2,TRBJ2-5,.,CASRPLWGYQETQYF,TGTGCCAGCAGACCTCTATGGGGGTACCAAGAGACCCAGTACTTC
18,many,TRBV2,TRBJ2-1,TRBD2,CASSDPSGPALSYNEQFF,TGTGCCAGCAGTGACCCTAGCGGGCCCGCTCTCTCCTACAATGAGCAGTTCTTC
15,.,TRBV15,TRBJ1-4,.,CATSRERGTNEKLFF,TGTGCCACCAGCAGAGAGCGGGGCACTAATGAAAAACTGTTTTTT
17,.,TRBV19,TRBJ1-4,.,CASSRDRPIGPNEKLFF,TGTGCCAGTAGTAGAGACAGGCCTATAGGGCCGAATGAAAAACTGTTTTTT
17,many,TRBV5-4,TRBJ1-5,.,CASSLGRERPSNQPQHF,TGTGCCAGCAGCTTGGGCAGGGAGAGACCAAGCAATCAGCCCCAGCATTTT
16,.,TRBV30,TRBJ2-1,.,CAWSPFLAVSYNEQFF,TGTGCCTGGAGCCCCTTTCTAGCCGTCTCCTACAATGAGCAGTTCTTC
14,.,TRBV27,TRBJ2-3,TRBD2,CASTLTSGSLTQYF,TGTGCCAGCACCCTGACTAGCGGGAGCCTTACGCAGTATTTT
14,few,TRBV28,TRBJ2-1,TRBD1,CASIDRGAYNEQFF,TGTGCCAGTATAGACAGGGGGGCCTACAATGAGCAGTTCTTC
16,.,TRBV19,TRBJ2-3,.,CASSIGPSGGTDTQYF,TGTGCCAGTAGTATAGGTCCGTCGGGAGGCACAGATACGCAGTATTTT
18,few,TRBV28,TRBJ2-7,TRBD2,CASSLAAGRAALTYEQYF,TGTGCCAGCAGTTTAGCAGCGGGGAGGGCGGCCCTAACCTACGAGCAGTACTTC
14,.,TRBV7-2,TRBJ2-3,.,CASSLRPRWGTQYF,TGTGCCAGCAGCTTAAGGCCTCGGTGGGGTACGCAGTATTTT
14,.,TRBV10-3,TRBJ2-7,TRBD2,CAISTELAVYEQYF,TGTGCCATCAGTACGGAACTAGCGGTCTACGAGCAGTACTTC
22,.,TRBV27,TRBJ2-2,.,CASSSYGDLTSTLDKNTGELFF,TGTGCCAGCAGTTCCTACGGGGATCTGACCTCAACCCTCGACAAAAACACCGGGGAGCTGTTTTTT
15,.,TRBV7-8,TRBJ2-7,.,CASSYGSPSSYEQYF,TGTGCCAGCAGCTACGGGAGCCCAAGCTCCTACGAGCAGTACTTC
19,.,TRBV5-1,TRBJ2-1,TRBD1,CASSPSGTGIQSSYNEQFF,TGCGCCAGCAGCCCTTCCGGGACAGGGATTCAGTCCTCCTACAATGAGCAGTTCTTC
12,.,TRBV5-6,TRBJ1-1,.,CASSNLNTEAFF,TGTGCCAGCAGTAATTTGAACACTGAAGCTTTCTTT
10,.,TRBV20-1,TRBJ2-7,.,CSTRTYEQYF,TGCAGTACACGTACCTACGAGCAGTACTTC
15,.,TRBV28,TRBJ2-5,.,CASSRYTGLGETQYF,TGTGCCAGCAGTCGATACACAGGGTTAGGAGAGACCCAGTACTTC
18,.,TRBV4-1,TRBJ2-5,.,CASSQARYFSGQQETQYF,TGCGCCAGCAGCCAAGCCCGATACTTCTCTGGCCAACAAGAGACCCAGTACTTC
14,.,TRBV7-2,TRBJ2-7,.,CASSLVVSSYEQYF,TGTGCCAGCAGCTTAGTCGTTAGCTCCTACGAGCAGTACTTC
13,.,TRBV14,TRBJ1-3,.,CASTGNPGNTIYF,TGTGCCAGCACCGGGAACCCTGGAAACACCATATATTTT
16,.,TRBV28,TRBJ1-2,.,CASRLPTGGRTRGYTF,TGTGCCAGCAGGCTCCCCACAGGAGGCAGGACTAGGGGCTACACCTTC
15,once,TRBV28,TRBJ2-7,.,CASSLGSTGPIEQYF,TGTGCCAGCAGTTTGGGCAGCACTGGGCCTATCGAGCAGTACTTC
13,once,TRBV5-4,TRBJ1-3,.,CASSSVPGNTIYF,TGTGCCAGCAGCTCTGTACCTGGAAACACCATATATTTT
16,.,TRBV5-1,TRBJ2-1,.,CASSLILGTSYNEQFF,TGCGCCAGCAGCCTAATACTAGGGACTTCCTACAATGAGCAGTTCTTC
17,few,TRBV21-1,TRBJ1-5,.,CASSLWAGEGDNQPQHF,TGTGCCAGCAGCCTCTGGGCAGGGGAAGGTGACAATCAGCCCCAGCATTTT
14,.,TRBV5-1,TRBJ2-2,.,CASSPPSAWGELFF,TGCGCCAGCAGCCCCCCCTCAGCTTGGGGGGAGCTGTTTTTT
14,.,TRBV4-3,TRBJ2-7,.,CASSQRAESYEQYF,TGCGCCAGCAGCCAGAGGGCAGAGAGCTACGAGCAGTACTTC
14,many,TRBV10-2,TRBJ1-5,TRBD1,CASGSGTVYQPQHF,TGCGCCAGCGGTTCCGGGACAGTCTATCAGCCCCAGCATTTT
12,.,TRBV25-1,TRBJ1-1,TRBD1,CASRDRGSSAFF,TGTGCCAGCAGGGACAGGGGATCGTCAGCTTTCTTT
16,.,TRBV15,TRBJ1-1,TRBD1,CATSRPTGGDDTEAFF,TGTGCCACCAGCAGACCCACAGGGGGGGACGACACTGAAGCTTTCTTT
15,.,TRBV28,TRBJ2-5,TRBD2,CASRPPGLAQETQYF,TGTGCCAGCAGACCACCGGGACTAGCCCAAGAGACCCAGTACTTC
17,once,TRBV11-1,TRBJ2-5,TRBD2,CASSSPLGSGRLETQYF,TGTGCCAGCAGCTCCCCCCTTGGGAGCGGGAGATTGGAGACCCAGTACTTC
21,.,TRBV4-2,TRBJ2-1,TRBD2,CASSPLMRGSLAGASYNEQFF,TGTGCCAGCAGCCCGTTAATGAGGGGTAGTCTAGCGGGGGCCTCCTACAATGAGCAGTTCTTC
17,.,TRBV7-3,TRBJ2-7,TRBD2,CASSLKPRASGRREQYF,TGTGCCAGCAGCCTTAAACCCCGGGCTAGCGGGAGGAGGGAGCAGTACTTC
13,.,TRBV6-6,TRBJ2-5,.,CASSGTDQETQYF,TGTGCCAGCAGTGGGACGGACCAAGAGACCCAGTACTTC